This T cell receptor (beta chain) derives from a study of blood T cell repertoires in COVID-19. The wider study: Acute and convalescent COVID-19 specimens originated in the United States, Italy and Spain. From T cells, B-cell-depleted T cells, or PBMCs came the material, which was cDNA or gDNA.

Original analysis: Amplification of reference gene primers was used by the study to estimate nucleated cell counts. Assay used: immunoSEQ multiplex PCR; TCRdb lists only in-frame clones, some missing. The V and J calls and clone size were taken over from that table, and D and trimming were inferred from the DNA. The table records roughly 200,000 clones, 80% to 90% of them present only once. This clone has only one observation. Looked up from germline, CDR1 is SEHNR and CDR2 is FQNEAQ (reference sequence). Trimming shortened V by 0 bases and J by 0 bases, and 11 bases separated the two germline ends. CDR3 length: 16 residues.

Material for sequencing was PBMCs or T cells enriched from blood (not recorded which). The clonotype comes from a woman aged 40 to 55 with acute COVID-19. This rearrangement joins TRBV7-9 to TRBJ1-2; D call uncertain. In nucleotides, the CDR3 is TGTGCCAGCAGCTTAGCCCAGGCCCTCCCTAACTATGGCTACACCTTC. Protein: CASSLAQALPNYGYTF.